The text below deals with one T cell receptor beta chain. This clone was seen just once. Its antigen remains undetermined. Base-call qualities are not available, and no considerably larger clone is one nucleotide away. Using the deep immunoSEQ assay, TCR CDR3 regions were amplified from genomic DNA by multiplex PCR. For each cell subset, the extracted genomic DNA was distributed evenly across all wells of several immunoSEQ 96-well plates, and each plate served as one replicate. For sorted subsets, roughly 200 ng of genomic DNA, equivalent to about 30,000 T cell genomes, went into each replicate PCR. The purified libraries were quantified using a Qubit 3.0 fluorometer, sized with a Bioanalyzer 2100, and then quantified again using the KAPA Library Quantification kit. A separate single-read 150-cycle Illumina NextSeq 550 flow cell was used to sequence each immunoSEQ 96-well plate. As for the authors' bioinformatics: The immunoSEQ output contained only junctional sequences without quality scores, so filtering could not match that applied to full-length reads. Sequences were annotated with PyIR, a Python wrapper for IgBLAST v1.9, using IMGT germline references to assign V/J genes and CDR3. Reads with weak V/J assignments (E-value above 1e-6), missing CDR3, stop codons, out-of-frame junctions, or ambiguous translated residues were removed. V3J clonotypes were defined as sequences sharing the same inferred V gene, J gene, and CDR3 amino acid sequence. To compute the percentage overlap between repertoires, the number of shared unique clonotypes was divided by the size of the smaller repertoire. Repertoire richness was assessed with RTK rarefaction, the Chao1 estimator, and Recon v2.1 estimates of unobserved clonotypes. OLGA was used to compute generation probabilities for all TCRbeta clonotypes that the gDNA method yielded from several donors. TCRdb retrieved this table from immuneACCESS and kept in-frame rearrangements only. Not all clones are present; in checked studies, unresolved V genes account for under half, and no reason is known for the remainder. Clone size and the V and J calls come from that table; the DNA yielded D and trimming. A total of approximately 2.5 million clones appear in this sample, 93% of them only once. Around 0.4% of the sample goes to the ten largest clones.

Healthy HIV-negative adults with no recently reported acute infections or vaccinations were included as donors. Every donor was a Caucasian adult living in Nashville, Tennessee, USA. CD4+ T cells were enriched by magnetic negative selection, after which naive cells were positively selected on CD45RA and the negative fraction was taken as the memory subset. Blood was collected by leukapheresis, and PBMCs were isolated by Ficoll-Histopaque density gradient centrifugation and then cryopreserved in liquid nitrogen vapor phase. Purity and quantity of every magnetically sorted T cell population were checked by analytical flow cytometry. From each sorted fraction, genomic DNA was isolated and quantified by UV absorbance on a Nanodrop 2000c. The entry originates in a study of shared clonotypes between healthy human individuals (dated by TCRdb to 2018 to 2020). With respect to the entire study: A few men and a couple of women, aged 18 to 49 years, made up the cohort. For each donor, CD4 naive and CD4 memory were each run on three plates, CD8 naive on two plates, and CD8 memory on one plate. To estimate repertoire size and how much clonotypes are shared between individuals, the study performed deep sequencing of blood TCR repertoires from about five healthy adults. Libraries were prepared and TCR repertoires were sequenced by different laboratories using diverse techniques, in order to increase sequencing depth and limit assay-specific biases. Between about 0.85 and 9.5 billion PBMCs per donor were obtained by leukapheresis.

What the study reported, not specific to this receptor: Naive subsets generally had larger estimated clonotype richness than memory subsets did. Sampling was restricted to blood, and TCR repertoires in tissue are likely to differ from TCR repertoires in blood. Clonotypes shared by all four sorted-subset donors showed higher generation probabilities than non-shared clonotypes. The genetic and exposure-history diversity represented was limited by the small number of donors. Pairwise subsampling indicated that sequencing depth was expected to affect the degree of clonotype sharing among donors. Rarefaction of sorted-subset datasets indicated incomplete sequencing despite the large sequencing depth. Approximately 5% of naive CD4, 3% to 3.5% of naive CD8, 2% to 2.5% of memory CD4, and 0.4% of memory CD8 clonotypes were shared across four donors.

Trimming accounts for 6 bases at V and 2 bases at J, while the number of junction bases matched to no gene is 9. The germline V gene (reference sequence) sets CDR1 to LNHDA and CDR2 to SQIVND. The CDR3 covers 15 residues, taking in both the cysteine and the phenylalanine. Solely the CDR3 DNA is kept, with 45 bases framed from the first base. Material for sequencing was naive CD4+ T cells from PBMCs. The intended sense of this specimen's cell subset or site label: CD45RA+ positively selected. This clonotype originated in a man aged 18 to 30 in good health. Some clones in this sample may be carry-over from other donors' samples. Recombination linked TRBV19 to TRBJ2-5; a stretch of 7 junction bases matches TRBD2. The nucleotides read TGTGCCAGTAGATATCGAGCGGGAATTCAAGAGACCCAGTACTTC. It specifies CASRYRAGIQETQYF. Reference TRBV19 and TRBJ2-5 proteins supply the regions before and after the CDR3; the full variable domain is: DGGITQSPKYLFRKEGQNVTLSCEQNLNHDAMYWYRQDPGQGLRLIYYSQIVNDFQKGDIAEGYSVSREKKESFPLTVTSAQKNPTAFYLCASRYRAGIQETQYFGPGTRLLVL.